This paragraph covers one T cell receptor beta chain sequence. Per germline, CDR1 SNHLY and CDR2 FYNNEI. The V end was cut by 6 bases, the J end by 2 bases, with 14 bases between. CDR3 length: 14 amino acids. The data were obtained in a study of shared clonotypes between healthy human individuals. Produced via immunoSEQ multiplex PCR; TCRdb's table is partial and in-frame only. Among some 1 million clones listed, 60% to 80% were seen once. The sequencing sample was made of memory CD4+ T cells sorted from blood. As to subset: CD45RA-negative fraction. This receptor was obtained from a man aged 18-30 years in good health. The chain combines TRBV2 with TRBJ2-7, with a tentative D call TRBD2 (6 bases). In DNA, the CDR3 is TGTGCCAGCAGGGCGGAGGGCGGCACCTACGAGCAGTACTTC. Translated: CASRAEGGTYEQYF.